This T cell receptor (beta chain) came from a study of blood T cell repertoires in COVID-19. Study information: COVID-19 samples, acute and convalescent, were from the United States, Italy and Spain. T cells, B-cell-depleted T cells, or PBMCs supplied cDNA or gDNA.

There are 16 residues in the CDR3. Some clones are missing from TCRdb's copy, which holds only in-frame ones; the method was immunoSEQ multiplex PCR. The sample consists of about 270,000 clones, approximately 89% of them appearing once. The TCR sequence derives from a woman in her 50s with acute or convalescent COVID-19. Input material: peripheral blood. The chain employs TRBV12-1 and TRBJ2-7; TRBD2 was called by the table and not checked on the DNA. TRBV12-1 is deemed a pseudogene. For the CDR3, the DNA is TGTGCCAGCAGCTTCAGACTAGCGGGAGAACCCTACGAGCAGTACTTC. This sequence encodes CASSFRLAGEPYEQYF.